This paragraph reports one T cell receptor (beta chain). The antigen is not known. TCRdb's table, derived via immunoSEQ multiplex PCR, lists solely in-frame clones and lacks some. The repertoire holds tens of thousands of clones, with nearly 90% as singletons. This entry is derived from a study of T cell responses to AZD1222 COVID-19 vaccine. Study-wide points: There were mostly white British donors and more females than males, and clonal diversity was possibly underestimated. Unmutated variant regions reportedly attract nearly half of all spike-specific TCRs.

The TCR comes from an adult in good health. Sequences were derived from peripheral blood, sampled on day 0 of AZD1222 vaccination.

The DNA for the CDR3 is TGTGCCAGTAGTATGGGGGAATGGAGTGAGCAGTTCTTC. As protein: CASSMGEWSEQFF. The V and J genes are TRBV19 and TRBJ2-1; TRBD1 or TRBD2 may be the D gene (5 bases each). The V gene lost 3 bases and the J gene lost 9 bases, with 12 bases spanning the gap. In germline, CDR1 is LNHDA, CDR2 SQIVND (reference sequence). The CDR3 has 13 amino acids.